This TCR beta chain was sequenced in a study of blood T cell repertoires in COVID-19. Assay: immunoSEQ multiplex PCR; the TCRdb copy retains only in-frame clones and omits some. The table lists about 180,000 clones, less than 90% of them singletons. Germline lookup yields CDR1 LNHDA and CDR2 SQIVND (reference sequence). The CDR3 sequence is 16 residues long. Trimming took 5 bases from V and 3 from J; bases not matched to a gene: 8. The TCR comes from a man between 65 and 80 years old with active or convalescent COVID-19. The chain joins TRBV19 to TRBJ2-7; 12 nucleotides line up with TRBD2. Sequencing used peripheral blood. The CDR3, as DNA: TGTGCCAGTAGTCCCCGACTAGCGGGAGACGGCTACGAGCAGTACTTC. This sequence encodes CASSPRLAGDGYEQYF. The variable domain in full, with the rest retrieved from reference TRBV19 and TRBJ2-7, is DGGITQSPKYLFRKEGQNVTLSCEQNLNHDAMYWYRQDPGQGLRLIYYSQIVNDFQKGDIAEGYSVSREKKESFPLTVTSAQKNPTAFYLCASSPRLAGDGYEQYFGPGTRLTVT.